This T cell receptor beta chain derives from a study of CD8 T cells in ankylosing spondylitis (dated by TCRdb to 2016 to 2017). Looking at the study overall: The study profiled T cell receptor beta repertoires in healthy donors and ankylosing spondylitis patients to find disease-linked TCR variants. The full study cohort comprised 25 or so ankylosing spondylitis patients and over a hundred healthy donors. Peripheral blood was sampled, and synovial fluid was also collected from ankylosing spondylitis patients. Broad study findings and their caveats: The disease-linked clones had a CD8+ phenotype and were found at relatively low frequencies in peripheral blood. A TCR beta motif of eight highly homologous amino acid variants appeared characteristic of blood from ankylosing spondylitis patients. According to the report, matched synovial fluid samples from ankylosing spondylitis patients were significantly enriched for the disease-linked clones. Some motif variants were previously reported in synovial fluid and blood of reactive arthritis patients, suggesting common disease-initiation mechanisms.

According to the germline V gene (reference sequence), CDR1 reads LGHDT and CDR2 reads YNNKEL. Measured from the cysteine to the phenylalanine, the CDR3 is 11 residues long. This entry keeps only the CDR3 DNA: 33 bases, framed from base 1. After removal of 10 bases from V and 6 bases from J, the junction retains 1 base not matched to a gene. For sequencing, an Illumina HiSeq 2500 was employed. TCR beta libraries were prepared by quantitative 5'-RACE with molecular barcodes. The authors' pipeline ran thus. A new computational method based on a probabilistic model of VDJ rearrangement was used to identify disease-linked TCR variants. Clones were called with MiXCR by TCRdb after fastp trimmed the public reads at Q25, and only in-frame beta chains were retained. All rows with the same CDR3 protein become a single entry with the most common DNA and genes. None of the V and J calls come from the authors' own analysis; TCRdb made them. The sample records about 540,000 distinct CDR3 sequences, about 12% of which are singletons. 6.8% of the sample is in the top ten clones.

This clonotype has a handful of counts. What antigen it recognizes has not been identified. Base-call qualities are not available, and no considerably larger clone is one nucleotide away. The TCR was taken from a male donor with ankylosing spondylitis. Source material: blood, either unsorted or a sorted T cell fraction (not recorded which). The sequence is built from TRBV3-1 and TRBJ2-4, with 9 central nucleotides matching TRBD1. The CDR3: CATGQGNIQYF. The DNA sequence follows: TGTGCCACGGGACAGGGAAACATTCAGTACTTC. Beyond the CDR3, the reference TRBV3-1 and TRBJ2-4 genes provide the residues; the full variable domain reads: DTAVSQTPKYLVTQMGNDKSIKCEQNLGHDTMYWYKQDSKKFLKIMFSYNNKELIINETVPNRFSPKSPDKAHLNLHINSLELGDSAVYFCATGQGNIQYFGAGTRLSVL.